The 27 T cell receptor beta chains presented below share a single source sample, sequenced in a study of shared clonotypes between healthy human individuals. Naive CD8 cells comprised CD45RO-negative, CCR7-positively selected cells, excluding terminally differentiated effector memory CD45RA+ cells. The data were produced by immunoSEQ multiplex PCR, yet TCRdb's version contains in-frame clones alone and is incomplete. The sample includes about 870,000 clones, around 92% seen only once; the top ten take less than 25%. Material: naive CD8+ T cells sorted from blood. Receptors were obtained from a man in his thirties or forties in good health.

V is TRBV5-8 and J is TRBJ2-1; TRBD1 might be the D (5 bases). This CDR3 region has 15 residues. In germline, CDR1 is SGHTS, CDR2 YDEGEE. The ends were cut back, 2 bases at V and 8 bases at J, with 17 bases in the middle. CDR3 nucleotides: TGTGCCAGCAGCTTCAGGGTCCCCCACCGTCATGAGCAGTTCTTC. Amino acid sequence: CASSFRVPHRHEQFF.

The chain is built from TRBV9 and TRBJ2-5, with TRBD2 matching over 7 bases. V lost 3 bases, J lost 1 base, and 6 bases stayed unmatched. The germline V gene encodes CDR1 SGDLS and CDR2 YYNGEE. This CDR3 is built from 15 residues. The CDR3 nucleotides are TGTGCCAGCAGCGAGTTTGGGAGGGTCCAAGAGACCCAGTACTTC. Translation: CASSEFGRVQETQYF.

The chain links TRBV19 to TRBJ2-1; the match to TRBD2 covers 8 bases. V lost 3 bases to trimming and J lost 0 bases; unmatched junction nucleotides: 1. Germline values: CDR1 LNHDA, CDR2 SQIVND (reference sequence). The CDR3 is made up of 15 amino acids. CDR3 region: CASSMTSVSYNEQFF. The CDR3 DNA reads TGTGCCAGTAGTATGACTAGCGTCTCCTACAATGAGCAGTTCTTC.

As DNA, the CDR3 is TGCGCCAGCAGCTTGGGCGAGGGCCCCTCCTACGAGCAGTACTTC. Translating gives CASSLGEGPSYEQYF. The chain uses TRBV5-1 and TRBJ2-7; possible D gene TRBD2, 5 bases. Trimming cost V 0 bases and J 0 bases, with 10 bases left between them. From germline, CDR1 is SGHRS and CDR2 YFSETQ. CDR3 length: 15 amino acids.

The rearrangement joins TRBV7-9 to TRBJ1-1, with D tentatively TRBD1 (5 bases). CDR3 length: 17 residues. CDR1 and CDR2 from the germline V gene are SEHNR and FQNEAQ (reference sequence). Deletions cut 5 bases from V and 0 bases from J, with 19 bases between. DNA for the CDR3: TGTGCCAGCAGCATCACATTTCGAGGGGTAATGAACACTGAAGCTTTCTTT. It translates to CASSITFRGVMNTEAFF.

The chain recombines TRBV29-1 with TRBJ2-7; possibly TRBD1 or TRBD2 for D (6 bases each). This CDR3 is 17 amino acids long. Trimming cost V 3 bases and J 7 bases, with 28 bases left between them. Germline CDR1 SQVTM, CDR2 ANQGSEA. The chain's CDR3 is CSVEGAVTGKGGSEQYF. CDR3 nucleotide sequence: TGCAGCGTTGAGGGAGCCGTGACAGGCAAGGGGGGAAGTGAGCAGTACTTC.

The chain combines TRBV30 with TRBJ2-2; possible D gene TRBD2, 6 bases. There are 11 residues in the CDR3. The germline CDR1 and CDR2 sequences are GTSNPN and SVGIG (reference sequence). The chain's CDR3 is CAWGDTGELFF. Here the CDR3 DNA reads TGTGCTTGGGGGGACACCGGGGAGCTGTTTTTT.

DNA for the CDR3: TGTGCCAGCAGCTTAGGGCGGCGGGGCTCCTACAATGAGCAGTTCTTC. Its translation is CASSLGRRGSYNEQFF. V is TRBV7-2 and J is TRBJ2-1; a weak D match, TRBD2 (6 bases). V was clipped by 1 base and J by 0 bases, with 10 bases between them. The CDR3 contains 16 residues. CDR1 SGHTA and CDR2 FQGNSA come from the germline V gene.

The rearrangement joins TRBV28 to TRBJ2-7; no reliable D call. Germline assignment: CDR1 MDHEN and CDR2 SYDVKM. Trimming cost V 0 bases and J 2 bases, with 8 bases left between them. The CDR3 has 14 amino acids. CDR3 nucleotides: TGTGCCAGCAGTTTATGGCCAAAGACCTACGAGCAGTACTTC. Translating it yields CASSLWPKTYEQYF.

The CDR3 DNA follows: TGTGCCACCAGCACCTCCAGACTAGCGCCCTACGAGCAGTACTTC. It specifies CATSTSRLAPYEQYF. The chain links TRBV15 to TRBJ2-7; the match to TRBD2 covers 8 bases. The V segment lost 4 bases and the J segment 2 bases; nucleotides outside the gene matches: 7. Germline CDR1 and CDR2: LNHNV and YYDKDF (reference sequence). The CDR3 length is 15 residues.

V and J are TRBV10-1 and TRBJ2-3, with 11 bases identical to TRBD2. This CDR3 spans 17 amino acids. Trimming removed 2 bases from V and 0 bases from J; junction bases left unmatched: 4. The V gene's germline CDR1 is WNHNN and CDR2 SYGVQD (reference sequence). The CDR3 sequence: CASSEQTSGASTDTQYF. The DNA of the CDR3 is TGCGCCAGCAGTGAGCAGACTAGCGGGGCAAGCACAGATACGCAGTATTTT.

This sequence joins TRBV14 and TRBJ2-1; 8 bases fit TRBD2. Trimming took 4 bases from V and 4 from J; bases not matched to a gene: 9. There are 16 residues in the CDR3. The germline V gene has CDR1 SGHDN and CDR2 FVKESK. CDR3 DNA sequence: TGTGCCAGCAGCCCGGGGGGGGTAGCGGGATACAATGAGCAGTTCTTC. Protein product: CASSPGGVAGYNEQFF.

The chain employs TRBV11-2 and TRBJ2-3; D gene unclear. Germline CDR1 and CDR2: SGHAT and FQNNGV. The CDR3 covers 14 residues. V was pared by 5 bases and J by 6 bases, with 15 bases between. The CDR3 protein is CASSPPWKPDTQYF. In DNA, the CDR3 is TGTGCCAGCAGCCCCCCGTGGAAGCCGGATACGCAGTATTTT.

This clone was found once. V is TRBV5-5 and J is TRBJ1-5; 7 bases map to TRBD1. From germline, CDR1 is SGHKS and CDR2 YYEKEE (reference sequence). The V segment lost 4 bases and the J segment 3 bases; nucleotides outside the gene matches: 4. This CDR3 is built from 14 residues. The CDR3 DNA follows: TGTGCCAGCAGCACGGGACAGCTCAATCAGCCCCAGCATTTT. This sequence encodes CASSTGQLNQPQHF.

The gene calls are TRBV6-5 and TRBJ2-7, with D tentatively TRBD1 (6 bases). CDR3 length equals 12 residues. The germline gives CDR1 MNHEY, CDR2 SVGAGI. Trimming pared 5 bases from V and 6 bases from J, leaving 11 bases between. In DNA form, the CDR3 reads TGTGCCAGCAGTGCCGTAGGGGGCGAGCAGTACTTC. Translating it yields CASSAVGGEQYF.

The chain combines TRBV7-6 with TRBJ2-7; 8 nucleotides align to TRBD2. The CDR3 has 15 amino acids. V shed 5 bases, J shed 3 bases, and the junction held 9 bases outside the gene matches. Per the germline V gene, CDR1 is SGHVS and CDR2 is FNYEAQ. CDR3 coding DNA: TGTGCCAGCAGCAAAGATACCGGGACTAGCTACGAGCAGTACTTC. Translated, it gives CASSKDTGTSYEQYF. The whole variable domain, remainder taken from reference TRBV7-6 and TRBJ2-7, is GAGVSQSPRYKVTKRGQDVALRCDPISGHVSLYWYRQALGQGPEFLTYFNYEAQQDKSGLPNDRFSAERPEGSISTLTIQRTEQRDSAMYRCASSKDTGTSYEQYFGPGTRLTVT.

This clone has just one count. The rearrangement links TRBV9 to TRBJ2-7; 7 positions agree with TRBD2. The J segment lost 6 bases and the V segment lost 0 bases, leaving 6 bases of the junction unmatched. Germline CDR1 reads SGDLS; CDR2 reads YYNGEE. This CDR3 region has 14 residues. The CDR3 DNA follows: TGTGCCAGCAGCGTAGCGGGAGGCCTTACCGAGCAGTACTTC. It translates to CASSVAGGLTEQYF.

CDR3 protein: CASSLRGSGDEQYF. CDR3 sequence (DNA): TGCGCCAGCAGCTTGCGGGGGTCCGGCGACGAGCAGTACTTC. The gene calls are TRBV5-1 and TRBJ2-7; D may be TRBD2 (6 bases). V lost 1 base and J lost 5, with 13 bases in between. CDR3 length: 14 amino acids. Germline V CDR1 and CDR2: SGHRS, YFSETQ.

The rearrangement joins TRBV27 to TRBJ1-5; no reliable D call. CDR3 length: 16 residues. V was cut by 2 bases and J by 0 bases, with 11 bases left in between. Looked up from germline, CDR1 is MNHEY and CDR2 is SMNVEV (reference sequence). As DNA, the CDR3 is TGTGCCAGCAGTTTAGTTTCCAGCCTTAGCAATCAGCCCCAGCATTTT. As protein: CASSLVSSLSNQPQHF.

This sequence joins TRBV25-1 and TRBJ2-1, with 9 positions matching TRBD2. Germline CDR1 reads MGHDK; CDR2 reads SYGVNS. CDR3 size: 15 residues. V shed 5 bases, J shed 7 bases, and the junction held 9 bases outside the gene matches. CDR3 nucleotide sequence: TGTGCCAGCAGTCCCCCGGGACTAGCCGGGAATGAGCAGTTCTTC. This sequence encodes CASSPPGLAGNEQFF. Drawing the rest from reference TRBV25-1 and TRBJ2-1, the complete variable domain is EADIYQTPRYLVIGTGKKITLECSQTMGHDKMYWYQQDPGMELHLIHYSYGVNSTEKGDLSSESTVSRIRTEHFPLTLESARPSHTSQYLCASSPPGLAGNEQFFGPGTRLTVL.

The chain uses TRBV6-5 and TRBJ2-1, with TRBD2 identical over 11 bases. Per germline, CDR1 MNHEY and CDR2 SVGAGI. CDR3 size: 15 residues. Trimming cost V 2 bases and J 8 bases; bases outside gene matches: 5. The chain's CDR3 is CASSYATTSGDEQFF. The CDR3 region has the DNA TGTGCCAGCAGTTACGCAACGACTAGCGGGGATGAGCAGTTCTTC.

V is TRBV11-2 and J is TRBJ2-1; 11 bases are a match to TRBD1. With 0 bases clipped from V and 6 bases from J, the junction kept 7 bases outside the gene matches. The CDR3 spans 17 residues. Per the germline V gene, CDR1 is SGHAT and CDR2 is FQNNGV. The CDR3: CASSLDPGTGGRNEQFF. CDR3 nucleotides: TGTGCCAGCAGCTTAGATCCCGGGACAGGGGGGCGCAATGAGCAGTTCTTC.

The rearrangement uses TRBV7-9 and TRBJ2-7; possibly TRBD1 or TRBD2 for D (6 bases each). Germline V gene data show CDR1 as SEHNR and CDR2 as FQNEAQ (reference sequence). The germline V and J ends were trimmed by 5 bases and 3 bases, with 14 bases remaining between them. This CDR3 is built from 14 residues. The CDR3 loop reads CASSQGGRVYEQYF. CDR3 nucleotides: TGTGCCAGCAGCCAAGGGGGGAGAGTCTACGAGCAGTACTTC.

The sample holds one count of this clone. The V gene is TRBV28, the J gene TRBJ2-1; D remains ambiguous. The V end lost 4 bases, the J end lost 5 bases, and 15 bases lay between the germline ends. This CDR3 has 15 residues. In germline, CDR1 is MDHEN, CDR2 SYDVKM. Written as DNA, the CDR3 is TGTGCCAGCAGTTCACCACGATATCCCAACAATGAGCAGTTCTTC. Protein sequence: CASSSPRYPNNEQFF.

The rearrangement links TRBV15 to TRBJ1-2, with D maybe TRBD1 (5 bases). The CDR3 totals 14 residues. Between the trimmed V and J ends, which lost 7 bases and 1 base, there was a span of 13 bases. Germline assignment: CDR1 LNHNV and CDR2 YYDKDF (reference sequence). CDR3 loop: CATNVDNNNYGYTF. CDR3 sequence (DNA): TGTGCCACCAATGTGGACAACAATAACTATGGCTACACCTTC.

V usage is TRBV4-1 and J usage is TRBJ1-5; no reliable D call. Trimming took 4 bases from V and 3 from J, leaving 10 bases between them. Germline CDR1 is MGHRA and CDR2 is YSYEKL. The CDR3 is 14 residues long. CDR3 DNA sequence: TGCGCCAGCAGCCCCACCATGGCCAATCAGCCCCAGCATTTT. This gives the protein CASSPTMANQPQHF.

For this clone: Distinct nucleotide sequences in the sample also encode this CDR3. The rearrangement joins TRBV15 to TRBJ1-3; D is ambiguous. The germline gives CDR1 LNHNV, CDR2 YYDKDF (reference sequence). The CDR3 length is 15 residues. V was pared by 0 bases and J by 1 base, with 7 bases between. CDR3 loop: CATSRDRGSGNTIYF. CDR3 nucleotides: TGTGCCACCAGCAGAGACCGAGGGTCTGGAAACACCATATATTTT. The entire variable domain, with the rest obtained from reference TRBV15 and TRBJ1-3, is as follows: DAMVIQNPRYQVTQFGKPVTLSCSQTLNHNVMYWYQQKSSQAPKLLFHYYDKDFNNEADTPDNFQSRRPNTSFCFLDIRSPGLGDTAMYLCATSRDRGSGNTIYFGEGSWLTVV.